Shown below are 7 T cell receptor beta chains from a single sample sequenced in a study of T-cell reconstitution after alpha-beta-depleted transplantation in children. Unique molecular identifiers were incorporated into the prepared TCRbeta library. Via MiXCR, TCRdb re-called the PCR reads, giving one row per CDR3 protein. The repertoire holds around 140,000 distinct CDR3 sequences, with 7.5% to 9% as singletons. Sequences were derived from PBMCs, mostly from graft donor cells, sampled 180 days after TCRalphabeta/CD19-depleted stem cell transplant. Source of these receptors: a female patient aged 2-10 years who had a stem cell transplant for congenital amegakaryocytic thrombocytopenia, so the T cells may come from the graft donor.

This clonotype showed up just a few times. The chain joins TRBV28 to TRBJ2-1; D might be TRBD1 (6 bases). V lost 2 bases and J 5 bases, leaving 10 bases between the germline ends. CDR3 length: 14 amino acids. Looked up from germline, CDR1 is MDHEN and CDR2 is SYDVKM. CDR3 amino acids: CASSLPGVDNEQFF. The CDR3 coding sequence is TGTGCCAGCAGTTTACCAGGGGTGGACAATGAGCAGTTCTTC.

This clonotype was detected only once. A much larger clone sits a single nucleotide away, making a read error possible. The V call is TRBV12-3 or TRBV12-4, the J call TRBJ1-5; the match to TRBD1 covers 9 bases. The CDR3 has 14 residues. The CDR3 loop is CAGSFGQGPQPQHF. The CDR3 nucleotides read TGTGCCGGCAGTTTTGGACAGGGGCCTCAGCCCCAGCATTTT.

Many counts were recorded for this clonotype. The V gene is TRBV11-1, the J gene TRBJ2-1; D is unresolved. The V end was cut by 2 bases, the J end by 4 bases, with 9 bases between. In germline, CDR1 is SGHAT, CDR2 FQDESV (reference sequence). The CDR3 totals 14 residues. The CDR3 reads CASSLRVSYNEQFF. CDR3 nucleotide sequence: TGTGCCAGCAGCTTACGGGTTAGTTACAATGAGCAGTTCTTC.

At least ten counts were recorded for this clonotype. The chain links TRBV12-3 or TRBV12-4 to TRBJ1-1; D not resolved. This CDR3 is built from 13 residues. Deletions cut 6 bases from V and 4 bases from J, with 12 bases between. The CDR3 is CASSIGVSTEAFF. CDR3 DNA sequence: TGTGCCAGCAGCATCGGGGTCAGCACTGAAGCTTTCTTT.

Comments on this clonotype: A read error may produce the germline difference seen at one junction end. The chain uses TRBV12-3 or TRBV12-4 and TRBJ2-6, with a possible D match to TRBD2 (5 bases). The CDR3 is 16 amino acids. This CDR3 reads CASSRREGSSANGLTF. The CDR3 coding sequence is TGTGCCAGCAGCCGGCGAGAGGGTTCCTCGGCCAACGGCCTGACTTTC.

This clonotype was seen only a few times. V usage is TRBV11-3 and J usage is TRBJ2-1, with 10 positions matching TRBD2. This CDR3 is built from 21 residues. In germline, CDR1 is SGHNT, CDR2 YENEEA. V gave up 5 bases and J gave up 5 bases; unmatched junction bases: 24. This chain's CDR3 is CASSHSRVAGGGNTRNNEQFF. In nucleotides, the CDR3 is TGTGCCAGCAGCCACAGTCGCGTAGCGGGGGGCGGCAACACCCGAAACAATGAGCAGTTCTTC.

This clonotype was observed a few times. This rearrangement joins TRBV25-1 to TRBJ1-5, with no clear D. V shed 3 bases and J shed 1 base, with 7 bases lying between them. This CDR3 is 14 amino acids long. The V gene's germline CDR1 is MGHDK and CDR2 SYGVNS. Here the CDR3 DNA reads TGTGCCAGCAGTGACATGAAGAGCAATCAGCCCCAGCATTTT. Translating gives CASSDMKSNQPQHF.